Described below is a single T cell receptor (beta chain) sequence and its context. This clonotype was counted many times. Its binding antigen is unknown. No much larger clone is present one base from it, and per-base qualities are unavailable. The run used an Illumina HiSeq 1500. TCRdb redid the processing of the public reads, applying fastp at Q25 and MiXCR, and retained in-frame beta chains. Each CDR3 protein appears once, grouped with its most common genes and DNA. Across this sample there are around 530,000 distinct CDR3 sequences, with about 17% seen only once. Clones ranked in the top ten supply 24% of the sample. The CDR3 numbers 12 residues from cysteine through phenylalanine. The DNA shown is the 36-base CDR3, in frame from base 1. Via the germline V gene, CDR1 is SGHDT and CDR2 YYEEEE. The junction carries 12 bases between V and J, which are trimmed by 4 bases and 9 bases respectively. This entry comes from a study of T cell repertoires in cytomegalovirus infection (dated by TCRdb to between 2017 and 2020). In the study overall: Donor HLA type was relevant to the analysis, because carriage of CMV infection together with the matching HLA type was indicated by public TCR beta signatures.

Study-wide conclusions, independent of this receptor: The ex vivo response was dominated by HLA-C-restricted CMV-specific TCR beta clonotypes, and the single most frequent clonotype in two of eight donors was supplied by these HLA-C-restricted clonotypes. In both this cohort and an independent cohort of 350 or so donors, the cumulative frequency of public TCR beta family members distinguished carriers of CMV infection plus the relevant HLA type.

This sequence was found in a human donor in good health (CMV status not recorded). Some clones in this sample may be carry-over from other donors' samples. This receptor chain uses TRBV5-6 and TRBJ2-3; TRBD1 could be the D gene, as 6 bases match. Source material: CD8+ T cells from PBMCs. The sequenced DNA is TGTGCCAGCAGCCCAGGGGACGGAACGCAGTATTTT. Its coded protein is CASSPGDGTQYF.